This T cell receptor (beta chain) was profiled in a study of blood T cell repertoires in COVID-19. Looking at the study overall: The United States, Italy and Spain supplied acute and convalescent COVID-19 samples.

In the authors' workflow: Amplification with reference gene primers provided the estimates of nucleated cell counts. Assay used: immunoSEQ multiplex PCR; TCRdb lists only in-frame clones, some missing. The V and J calls and clone size were taken over from that table, and D and trimming were inferred from the DNA. The data show under 300,000 clones, around nine tenths seen once. The CDR3 has 13 amino acids. V dropped 5 bases and J dropped 5; count of bases not matched to a gene: 3. Germline values: CDR1 SGHVS, CDR2 FQNEAQ. The genes are TRBV7-8 and TRBJ1-5, with 7 bases matching TRBD1. Input material: peripheral blood. The sequence derives from a woman between 40 and 55 years old who had recovered from COVID-19. The CDR3 bases are TGTGCCAGCAGCCCCCAGGGGGATCAGCCCCAGCATTTT. This translates into CASSPQGDQPQHF.